This TCR beta chain emerged from a study of T cells expressing NK-cell markers (dated by TCRdb to 2020 to 2021). For the wider study: Seven to nine donors provided sorted CD3+CD56+NKG2C+, CD3+CD56+NKG2C- and CD3+CD56-NKG2C+ T-cell subsets, whose TCR beta-chain repertoires were profiled. The study sequenced eight donors, all healthy volunteers chosen at random: three men and five women. Of the eight sequenced donors, seven were found to be HCMV-seropositive and one was found to be HCMV-seronegative. Libraries were sequenced as 2 x 150 bp reads on Illumina HiSeq 2000/2500, MiSeq or NextSeq.

From its cysteine to its phenylalanine, the CDR3 spans 11 amino acids. No DNA is given. Reading the germline V gene (reference sequence) gives CDR1 DFQATT and CDR2 SNEGSKA. A note on this clonotype: Its antigen is unknown.

Broader findings and caveats from the paper: Those dominant clonotypes were again the most abundant among CD3+CD56-NKG2C+ cells in several donors, at about 28.3-65%. Whether the expanded NKG2C-expressing T cell clones were specific for HCMV antigens remained unclear. In several donors, the dominant CD3+CD56+NKG2C+ clonotypes ranked among the top 10 CD8+ clonotypes, making up roughly 1.0-8% of CD8+ T cells.

TCRdb lists the instrument as Illumina HiSeq 2000. The TCR beta cDNA libraries were made using 5'RACE template switching, a step that added both a universal primer site and unique molecular identifiers. Priming for cDNA synthesis came from the TCR beta constant segment, and two successive PCR amplification steps followed. The study's own analysis went as follows. MIGEC was used to demultiplex reads and group reads by UMI, and MiTCR was used to assemble and quantify clonotypes. To remove erroneous sequences, TCR cDNA sequences were retained only when supported by two or more reads. The tcR package was used for downstream repertoire analysis, and clonotypes were matched between fractions using CDR3 nucleotide sequence together with V segment. VDJmatch was used to annotate antigen specificity against VDJdb, with one amino acid substitution in CDR3 allowed. TCRdb reprocessed the reads, reporting each CDR3 protein sequence once and no DNA. TCRdb, not the authors, supplied the V and J calls. In this sample's table one finds almost 450,000 distinct CDR3 sequences. More than 7% of the sample goes to the ten largest clones.

To determine HCMV serostatus, a commercial ELISA kit was used to detect HCMV-specific IgG in serum. Ficoll density gradient centrifugation was used to isolate peripheral blood mononuclear cells from blood. The chain links TRBV20-1 with TRBJ2-1. The sample taken for sequencing was blood T cells: a sorted CD56 or NKG2C T cell subset, CD4+ or CD8+ T cells, or bulk PBMC T cells (not recorded which). The TCR comes from a woman aged 18 to 75 in good health. The CDR3: CSARQDNEQFF.